Listed here is a single TCR beta chain. Its target is not known. The sample comes from a study of T cells in Graves' hyperthyroidism and ophthalmopathy. Study-wide points: Ophthalmopathy cases were set apart from stable hyperthyroidism by a 13 V-J model. Most thyroid clonotypes expanded above 0.001 appeared in blood too.

Amplified regions were TCR beta CDR3 sequences from RNA transcripts. In the first-round RT-PCR of the TCR CDR3, the HTBI primer set was used. TCRdb redid the calling of the multiplex PCR reads with MiXCR, one entry per CDR3 protein. The table includes about half a million distinct CDR3 sequences, just under 20% detected once. The TCR comes from a man in his forties with Graves' ophthalmopathy. Sequencing input: blood.

CDR3 region: CAISERGVGSNQPQHF. In DNA form, the CDR3 reads TGTGCCATCAGTGAACGGGGGGTTGGAAGCAATCAGCCCCAGCATTTT. The chain has TRBV10-3 and TRBJ1-5; D possibly corresponds to TRBD1 (5 bases). Germline-derived CDR1 and CDR2 are ENHRY and SYGVKD. The CDR3 consists of 16 residues. V dropped 3 bases and J dropped 1 base, with 13 bases sitting between them.